This TCR beta chain was captured by sequencing in a study of CD8+CD57+ T cells in acquired aplastic anemia. Looking at the study overall: Mean yield of DNA from sorted CD4+ and CD8+ cells was approximately 3 ug. Study observations and caveats: In common between the patients and the controls were around 29 CD8+ CDR3 sequences. In CD8+ cells, Simpson's diversity showed no significant difference between patients and controls.

Germline V gene data show CDR1 as LGHNA and CDR2 as YNFKEQ. The CDR3 runs 12 residues. Trimming removed 5 bases from V and 3 bases from J, with 8 bases in between. CD8+CD57+ cell expansion had been shown by flow cytometry in patients chosen for sequencing. Blood sampling was performed on the patients, and none of them had received therapy by then. Genomic DNA acted as the template from which TCR beta VDJ combination and CDR3 sequence profiling were carried out. TCRdb re-analysed the reads in MiXCR, keeping a single row per CDR3 protein. The table records some 170,000 distinct CDR3 sequences, roughly 48% of them present only once. This clonotype has a count of ten or more. Antigen unknown.

J is TRBJ2-7 and V is TRBV4-2; no definite D call. The sequencing sample was made of sorted CD4+, CD8+, or CD8+CD57+ T cells (not recorded which) from PBMCs. The receptor was derived from a human donor with aplastic anemia. The CDR3 DNA sequence: TGTGCCAGCAGCTCGCAGCGCTACGAGCAGTACTTC. This codes for CASSSQRYEQYF.